This passage covers 22 T cell receptor beta chains from one sample sequenced in a study of regulatory T cells in long-lasting Graves disease. With iRepertoire HTBI primers and Arm-PCR of CDR3 regions, TCR beta libraries were built. TCRdb passed the multiplex PCR reads through MiXCR, listing each CDR3 protein once. The repertoire holds 500,000 to 700,000 distinct CDR3 sequences, 25% to 35% seen once, with about 40% in the top ten. The time point is: persistent/refractory GD, antithyroid drugs over 5 years with positive TRAb. Scientists built the TCR library using RNA that was extracted from PBMCs. The source material was peripheral blood mononuclear cells (PBMCs), sampled when the disease was refractory, from a patient treated with antithyroid drugs. The receptors originated from a female donor with Graves disease.

This clonotype was observed many times. The chain carries TRBV12-3 or TRBV12-4 and TRBJ1-5; perhaps TRBD1 as D (5 bases). Trimming cost V 2 bases and J 12 bases, with 14 bases left between them. This CDR3 has 13 residues. CDR3 bases: TGTGCCAGCAGTTTAAGTGCGCAGGGCCGCCAGCATTTT. Protein sequence: CASSLSAQGRQHF.

The table lists this clonotype with a few counts. The chain carries TRBV3-1 and TRBJ1-6; D unclear. The germline gives CDR1 LGHDT, CDR2 YNNKEL (reference sequence). Between the trimmed V and J ends, which lost 2 bases and 6 bases, there was a span of 5 bases. The CDR3 covers 13 residues. DNA of the CDR3: TGTGCCAGCAGCCAACCTTCTAATTCACCCCTCCACTTT. Translated: CASSQPSNSPLHF.

This clonotype appeared many times. This chain uses TRBV28 with TRBJ1-1; 8 nucleotides line up with TRBD1. Germline trimming cut 8 bases from V and 6 bases from J; bases unmatched to any gene: 5. Per the germline V gene, CDR1 is MDHEN and CDR2 is SYDVKM. The CDR3 is 12 residues long. CDR3 DNA: TGTGCCAGCGGCCGACAGGGGTCTGAAGCTTTCTTT. Translating it yields CASGRQGSEAFF.

In its sample, this clonotype was seen once. The gene calls are TRBV7-2 and TRBJ1-3; D possibly corresponds to TRBD1 (5 bases). The germline V and J ends were trimmed by 0 bases and 4 bases, with 10 bases remaining between them. The CDR3 has 15 amino acids. Germline assignment: CDR1 SGHTA and CDR2 FQGNSA. CDR3 loop: CASSLAGGAGNTIYF. The CDR3 DNA reads TGTGCCAGCAGCTTAGCTGGAGGGGCCGGAAACACCATATATTTT.

With regard to this clonotype: A read error may account for a junction end that differs from germline. The chain's CDR3 is CASSEGRSEQYF. DNA of the CDR3: TGTGCCAGCAGCGAAGGGAGATCCGAGCAGTACTTC. The chain employs TRBV6-1 and TRBJ2-7; tentatively, D is TRBD2 (5 bases). The CDR3 spans 12 residues. CDR1 MNHNS and CDR2 SASEGT come from the germline V gene.

This clonotype occurred a few times. This chain joins TRBV20-1 and TRBJ2-7; 10 nucleotides line up with TRBD2. Germline CDR1 reads DFQATT; CDR2 reads SNEGSKA (reference sequence). Trimming took 0 bases from V and 3 from J; bases not matched to a gene: 5. The CDR3 contains 15 residues. CDR3 sequence (DNA): TGCAGTGCTAGAGATAGGCTAGCGGGAGTCTACGAGCAGTACTTC. It encodes CSARDRLAGVYEQYF.

This clonotype came up many times. The genes are TRBV12-3 or TRBV12-4 and TRBJ1-2; no reliable D call. The CDR3 consists of 13 residues. Trimming left V 1 base short and J 5 bases short, with 8 bases between. The CDR3 nucleotides are TGTGCCAGCAGTTTAGGATCACAGTATGGCTACACCTTC. Its translation: CASSLGSQYGYTF.

The chain employs TRBV28 and TRBJ1-4; D is undetermined. This CDR3 is built from 15 residues. Germline V CDR1 and CDR2: MDHEN, SYDVKM. Trimming left V 7 bases short and J 7 bases short, with 19 bases between. CDR3 region: CASNPLTGPGEKLFF. The CDR3 DNA is TGTGCCAGCAACCCCTTAACGGGTCCAGGTGAAAAACTGTTTTTT.

CDR3 sequence (DNA): TGTGCCAGCAGTTCCCTAACAGGGGGCGGTAGTAGCAATCAGCCCCAGCATTTT. It yields the protein CASSSLTGGGSSNQPQHF. The J gene is TRBJ1-5, the V gene TRBV28; 9 bases fit TRBD1. V was pared by 4 bases and J by 0 bases, with 10 bases of the junction left unmatched. Germline V gene data show CDR1 as MDHEN and CDR2 as SYDVKM. The CDR3 consists of 18 residues.

This chain connects TRBV6-5 to TRBJ1-1; D is uncertain. The germline V and J ends were trimmed by 2 bases and 7 bases, with 8 bases remaining between them. This CDR3 is 12 amino acids long. Germline lookup yields CDR1 MNHEY and CDR2 SVGAGI. The CDR3 DNA reads as TGTGCCAGCAGTTACCAGTTGTATGAAGCTTTCTTT. It yields the protein CASSYQLYEAFF.

The rearrangement joins TRBV5-1 to TRBJ2-2, with D unresolved. This CDR3 is built from 16 residues. V was trimmed by 0 bases and J by 0 bases, leaving 9 bases between them. In germline, CDR1 is SGHRS, CDR2 YFSETQ. The CDR3 here is CASSLVARSNTGELFF. The CDR3 nucleotides are TGCGCCAGCAGCTTGGTTGCTAGATCGAACACCGGGGAGCTGTTTTTT.

This clonotype was counted only a few times. The chain carries TRBV6-1 and TRBJ2-2; 9 bases line up with TRBD1. With 6 bases clipped from V and 5 bases from J, the junction kept 7 bases outside the gene matches. The CDR3 loop spans 15 amino acids. In germline, CDR1 is MNHNS, CDR2 SASEGT. The CDR3 is CASRAKTGGTGELFF. CDR3 DNA sequence: TGTGCCAGCAGGGCGAAGACAGGGGGGACCGGGGAGCTGTTTTTT.

The chain joins TRBV5-4 to TRBJ2-7; no firm D call. CDR3 size: 14 residues. The germline V and J ends were trimmed by 4 bases and 3 bases, with 14 bases remaining between them. CDR1 and CDR2 (germline): SGHNT, YYREEE (reference sequence). CDR3 loop: CASSTRSRVYEQYF. The CDR3 bases are TGTGCCAGCAGCACAAGATCTAGGGTCTACGAGCAGTACTTC.

This clonotype showed up just once. The V and J genes are TRBV12-5 and TRBJ2-7; 10 nucleotides match TRBD1. The CDR3 totals 15 residues. Germline loops: CDR1 LGHNT, CDR2 FRNRAP. The trim removed 6 bases at V and 4 bases at J, leaving 9 bases unmatched. CDR3 in amino acids: CASGPSTGQGYEQYF. Here the CDR3 DNA reads TGTGCTAGTGGCCCCTCGACGGGACAGGGGTACGAGCAGTACTTC.

Of note for this clonotype: This may be a read error: a much more frequent sequence differs by one nucleotide. Here the CDR3 reads CASGSGTSDSGNTIYF. Written as DNA, the CDR3 is TGTGCCAGCGGCTCAGGGACGTCCGACTCTGGAAACACCATATATTTT. This chain connects TRBV28 to TRBJ1-3, with a weak D call TRBD1 (5 bases). The germline V and J ends were trimmed by 8 bases and 0 bases, with 17 bases remaining between them. There are 16 residues in the CDR3. Germline loops: CDR1 MDHEN, CDR2 SYDVKM.

The chain uses TRBV7-9 and TRBJ1-1; tentative D call: TRBD1 (6 bases). The germline V gene encodes CDR1 SEHNR and CDR2 FQNEAQ (reference sequence). CDR3 length: 14 amino acids. The ends were cut back, 1 base at V and 6 bases at J, with 12 bases in the middle. CDR3 DNA sequence: TGTGCCAGCAGCTTAGGGGGGGGGCTCGCTGAAGCTTTCTTT. Translating it yields CASSLGGGLAEAFF.

This clonotype turned up a few times. V gene TRBV5-1 combines with J gene TRBJ1-1, with TRBD1 as a possible D gene (5 bases). Germline V gene sequence: CDR1 SGHRS, CDR2 YFSETQ. The CDR3 has 15 amino acids. V dropped 3 bases and J dropped 4 bases, with 16 bases sitting between them. In DNA form, the CDR3 reads TGCGCCAGCAGCTCGGGACGTTTGGGTGGCACTGAAGCTTTCTTT. Encoded protein: CASSSGRLGGTEAFF.

This clonotype has just a few counts. The chain recombines TRBV3-1 with TRBJ2-5, with D possibly being TRBD2 (6 bases). This CDR3 has 12 amino acids. Germline CDR1 and CDR2: LGHDT and YNNKEL (reference sequence). The V gene lost 6 bases and the J gene lost 7 bases, with 12 bases spanning the gap. The CDR3 is CASSSGSGTQYF. CDR3 nucleotides: TGTGCCAGCAGTTCCGGGAGCGGGACCCAGTACTTC.

The chain uses TRBV10-1 and TRBJ1-2; weak D call: TRBD1 (5 bases). The CDR3 extends over 14 amino acids. Trimming shortened V by 6 bases and J by 2 bases, and 13 bases separated the two germline ends. CDR1 WNHNN and CDR2 SYGVQD come from the germline V gene (reference sequence). The CDR3 loop is CASRWTNTNYGYTF. CDR3 DNA: TGCGCCAGCAGATGGACAAACACAAACTATGGCTACACCTTC.

This clonotype came up a few times. This sequence joins TRBV7-6 and TRBJ1-3, with D maybe TRBD1 (5 bases). The V end lost 5 bases, the J end lost 0 bases, and 17 bases lay between the germline ends. The CDR3 contains 17 residues. The germline V gene has CDR1 SGHVS and CDR2 FNYEAQ. This CDR3 reads CASSLSPDTISGNTIYF. The CDR3 DNA sequence: TGTGCCAGCAGCCTCAGCCCGGACACAATCTCTGGAAACACCATATATTTT.

The chain links TRBV5-4 to TRBJ1-4; D not certain. The V gene lost 9 bases and the J gene lost 8 bases, with 14 bases spanning the gap. Germline V gives CDR1 SGHNT, CDR2 YYREEE (reference sequence). CDR3 length: 12 amino acids. CDR3 coding DNA: TGTGCCACCAACATAGTTGGGGAAAAACTGTTTTTT. Translation gives CATNIVGEKLFF.

This chain joins TRBV7-2 and TRBJ2-7, with 7 nucleotides matching TRBD2. This CDR3 has 15 amino acids. V was clipped by 4 bases and J by 7 bases; unmatched bases: 13. Germline-derived CDR1 and CDR2 are SGHTA and FQGNSA. As DNA, the CDR3 is TGTGCCAGCAGCTCCCCGCCGCTAGCGGTTAGGGAGCAGTACTTC. Its protein product is CASSSPPLAVREQYF.